Shown below are 26 T cell receptor beta chains from a single sample sequenced in a study of PD-1 blockade in classical Hodgkin lymphoma (dated by TCRdb to 2019 to 2021). The library was prepared using the immunoSEQ multiplex PCR assay. This immuneACCESS table, as held by TCRdb, lists in-frame sequences with V and J called but not all clones. Of the missing ones, under half trace to an unresolved V gene in checked studies; the others have no known cause. In this sample the table shows about 21,000 clones, more than 70% of which occur a single time. 13% of the sample is taken by the ten largest. The intended sense of this specimen's time point label: cycle 4 day 1 (C4D1), after more than 5 weeks of nivolumab. Every trial patient had relapsed after autologous stem cell transplantation, and cohorts A, B and C differed in prior brentuximab vedotin exposure. Material: peripheral blood mononuclear cells (PBMCs), obtained before the fourth cycle of nivolumab. The source of these receptors is a human donor with classical Hodgkin lymphoma.

This rearrangement joins TRBV10-3 to TRBJ1-6, with D possibly TRBD1 on 6 matching bases. V was cut by 2 bases and J by 0 bases, with 11 bases left in between. CDR1 and CDR2 (germline): ENHRY, SYGVKD. This CDR3 region has 17 residues. DNA for the CDR3: TGTGCCATCAGTGAGGGACAGAAGAGCTCCTATAATTCACCCCTCCACTTT. Protein sequence: CAISEGQKSSYNSPLHF.

The rearrangement uses TRBV11-2 and TRBJ2-5, with 7 bases lining up with TRBD2. CDR1 SGHAT and CDR2 FQNNGV come from the germline V gene. Trimming took 5 bases from V and 4 from J; bases not matched to a gene: 13. This CDR3 region has 16 residues. CDR3 DNA: TGTGCCAGCAGCGTCATAGCGGGCCCCATCGGAGAGACCCAGTACTTC. Translated, it gives CASSVIAGPIGETQYF.

The chain carries TRBV5-3 and TRBJ2-5; 8 bases are a match to TRBD1. TRBV5-3 is sorted into the ORF group, with uncertain function. The CDR3 totals 15 residues. Germline trimming cut 0 bases from V and 5 bases from J; bases unmatched to any gene: 6. CDR3: CARSLESGGRETQYF. CDR3 nucleotide sequence: TGTGCCAGAAGCTTGGAGTCAGGGGGCAGGGAGACCCAGTACTTC.

This chain uses TRBV30 with TRBJ1-5, with a tentative D call TRBD1 (5 bases). Germline V gives CDR1 GTSNPN, CDR2 SVGIG (reference sequence). With 7 bases removed from V and 3 bases from J, the gap between germline ends came to 28 bases. The CDR3 has 18 amino acids. The CDR3 region has the DNA TGTGCCTACAACAAGAAAGGAGTATCAGGGTGGGTCAATCAGCCCCAGCATTTT. Translating gives CAYNKKGVSGWVNQPQHF.

In this sample, this clone turned up a few times. CDR3 in DNA: TGTGCCAGAAGCCCGGGACTAGCGGGCCCCAATGAGCAGTTCTTC. Its protein is CARSPGLAGPNEQFF. The chain links TRBV7-5 to TRBJ2-1; whether TRBD2, the table's D call, matches the DNA was not checked. TRBV7-5 is a documented pseudogene. The CDR3 extends over 15 amino acids.

The V and J genes are TRBV28 and TRBJ2-1; possibly TRBD2 for D (6 bases). V was shortened by 2 bases and J by 4 bases, with 9 bases between the two germline ends. CDR3 size: 14 residues. The V gene's germline CDR1 is MDHEN and CDR2 SYDVKM. CDR3 coding DNA: TGTGCCAGCAGTTTAAAGGGACTTTACAATGAGCAGTTCTTC. Encoded protein: CASSLKGLYNEQFF.

Written as DNA, the CDR3 is TGCGCCAGCAGCCCCCTCTCCTACAATGAGCAGTTCTTC. Its protein is CASSPLSYNEQFF. This rearrangement joins TRBV5-1 to TRBJ2-1; D gene unclear. The CDR3 loop spans 13 amino acids. Trimming took 4 bases from V and 0 from J, leaving 5 bases between them. In germline, CDR1 is SGHRS, CDR2 YFSETQ.

This clone turned up a few times. This chain uses TRBV7-2 with TRBJ1-1; 7 nucleotides agree with TRBD1. CDR1 and CDR2 (germline): SGHTA, FQGNSA. V shed 3 bases and J 7 bases; nucleotides not matched to a gene: 20. The CDR3 is 18 amino acids. The DNA of the CDR3 is TGTGCCAGCAGCTTTACGCAAAAACTCGGACAGGCTCCTTATGAAGCTTTCTTT. It translates to CASSFTQKLGQAPYEAFF.

The rearrangement joins TRBV9 to TRBJ2-7; 10 bases agree with TRBD1. The V gene's germline CDR1 is SGDLS and CDR2 YYNGEE. The CDR3 sequence is 15 residues long. Losses at the gene ends were 5 bases for V and 3 bases for J; bases not matched to a gene: 8. The CDR3 DNA reads TGTGCCAGCAGTCGACAGGGGGCAGGGATCTACGAGCAGTACTTC. Translated: CASSRQGAGIYEQYF. The entire variable domain, with the rest obtained from reference TRBV9 and TRBJ2-7, is as follows: DSGVTQTPKHLITATGQRVTLRCSPRSGDLSVYWYQQSLDQGLQFLIQYYNGEERAKGNILERFSAQQFPDLHSELNLSSLELGDSALYFCASSRQGAGIYEQYFGPGTRLTVT.

V is TRBV7-6 and J is TRBJ2-3, with D unresolved. This CDR3 contains 14 residues. The germline V gene encodes CDR1 SGHVS and CDR2 FNYEAQ. The V and J ends lost 1 base and 0 bases respectively, with 5 bases between them. CDR3 nucleotides: TGTGCCAGCAGCTTAGATGGGAGCACAGATACGCAGTATTTT. It yields the protein CASSLDGSTDTQYF. Full variable domain (remainder filled in from reference TRBV7-6 and TRBJ2-3): GAGVSQSPRYKVTKRGQDVALRCDPISGHVSLYWYRQALGQGPEFLTYFNYEAQQDKSGLPNDRFSAERPEGSISTLTIQRTEQRDSAMYRCASSLDGSTDTQYFGPGTRLTVL.

The chain has TRBV28 and TRBJ2-3, with 10 bases that match TRBD1. Germline V CDR1 and CDR2: MDHEN, SYDVKM. Germline trimming cut 3 bases from V and 2 bases from J; bases unmatched to any gene: 2. The CDR3 has 15 residues. For the CDR3, the DNA is TGTGCCAGCAGTTTCGGGACAGGGGTCACAGATACGCAGTATTTT. This gives the protein CASSFGTGVTDTQYF.

This clone came up a few times. The chain has TRBV4-2 and TRBJ2-7; D unclear. Trimming cost V 1 base and J 0 bases, with 4 bases left between them. The germline V gene encodes CDR1 LGHNA and CDR2 YNFKEQ. The CDR3 sequence is 13 residues long. The CDR3 bases are TGTGCCAGCAGCCAAGCCCCCTCCTACGAGCAGTACTTC. Protein sequence: CASSQAPSYEQYF.

The V gene is TRBV5-4, the J gene TRBJ2-2, with D possibly matching TRBD1 (5 bases). Germline lookup yields CDR1 SGHNT and CDR2 YYREEE (reference sequence). V lost 0 bases and J 4 bases, leaving 16 bases between the germline ends. The CDR3 extends over 17 amino acids. CDR3 protein: CASSLGQSILGTGELFF. CDR3 in DNA: TGTGCCAGCAGCTTGGGACAGTCAATACTGGGCACCGGGGAGCTGTTTTTT.

V usage is TRBV6-6 and J usage is TRBJ2-3; tentative D call: TRBD1 (6 bases). V dropped 7 bases and J dropped 8 bases, with 16 bases sitting between them. Germline V gene data show CDR1 as MNHNY and CDR2 as SVGAGI (reference sequence). The CDR3 length is 13 residues. The CDR3 DNA follows: TGTGCCAGCACCCAATTGGGGGCGGGTACGCAGTATTTT. Protein: CASTQLGAGTQYF.

The chain couples TRBV7-2 to TRBJ2-1, with D hard to call. The CDR3 totals 14 residues. The germline gives CDR1 SGHTA, CDR2 FQGNSA. The V end was cut by 4 bases, the J end by 3 bases, with 10 bases between. CDR3 in DNA: TGTGCCAGCAGCTGGGAATACGGCTACAATGAGCAGTTCTTC. Translated, it gives CASSWEYGYNEQFF.

The chain combines TRBV7-9 with TRBJ2-1, with 8 bases lining up with TRBD1. Unmatched junction bases numbered 4, after V lost 3 bases and J lost 6 bases. From germline, CDR1 is SEHNR and CDR2 FQNEAQ (reference sequence). This CDR3 comprises 14 residues. CDR3 region: CASSFSGGFNEQFF. For the CDR3, the DNA is TGTGCCAGCAGCTTTTCAGGGGGCTTCAATGAGCAGTTCTTC.

This clone appeared a few times. The V and J genes are TRBV11-2 and TRBJ1-2, with D tentatively TRBD1 (6 bases). Trimming cost V 3 bases and J 4 bases, with 12 bases left between them. Germline CDR1 is SGHAT and CDR2 is FQNNGV. The CDR3 is made up of 14 amino acids. For the CDR3, the DNA is TGTGCCAGCAGCTTCTTCAGGGGTGCCTATGGCTACACCTTC. Translating gives CASSFFRGAYGYTF. The full variable domain, completed using reference TRBV11-2 and TRBJ1-2, is EAGVAQSPRYKIIEKRQSVAFWCNPISGHATLYWYQQILGQGPKLLIQFQNNGVVDDSQLPKDRFSAERLKGVDSTLKIQPAKLEDSAVYLCASSFFRGAYGYTFGSGTRLTVV.

V gene TRBV11-3 combines with J gene TRBJ2-1; 9 positions agree with TRBD2. The CDR3 is made up of 15 amino acids. V dropped 4 bases and J dropped 8; count of bases not matched to a gene: 9. Germline CDR1 reads SGHNT; CDR2 reads YENEEA. CDR3: CASSSPSGTLDEQFF. DNA of the CDR3: TGTGCCAGCAGCTCGCCTAGCGGGACCTTGGATGAGCAGTTCTTC.

The sample holds one count of this clone. The V call is TRBV11-1, the J call TRBJ2-5; 9 bases fit TRBD1. Germline V CDR1 and CDR2: SGHAT, FQDESV (reference sequence). CDR3 length equals 14 residues. Trimming took 6 bases from V and 5 from J; bases not matched to a gene: 7. The CDR3 protein is CASSNRGRGETQYF. The CDR3, as DNA: TGTGCCAGCAGTAACAGGGGGCGAGGTGAGACCCAGTACTTC.

The chain has TRBV29-1 and TRBJ1-1; D unclear. This CDR3 is 14 amino acids long. Germline values: CDR1 SQVTM, CDR2 ANQGSEA. The V gene lost 6 bases and the J gene lost 0 bases, with 14 bases spanning the gap. CDR3: CSVHPHLMNTEAFF. The CDR3, as DNA: TGCAGCGTCCATCCTCATTTAATGAACACTGAAGCTTTCTTT.

The sample holds one count of this clone. The chain combines TRBV28 with TRBJ1-4; D not resolved. V was pared by 5 bases and J by 8 bases, with 15 bases between. CDR3 size: 14 residues. Germline loops: CDR1 MDHEN, CDR2 SYDVKM. CDR3 sequence: CASSLGMTREKLFF. The CDR3 DNA reads TGTGCCAGCAGTCTCGGAATGACCAGGGAAAAACTGTTTTTT.

The chain employs TRBV2 and TRBJ1-2; D not certain. The CDR3 has 12 amino acids. Germline V CDR1 and CDR2: SNHLY, FYNNEI. Trimming removed 8 bases at V and 5 bases at J, with 12 bases between. The CDR3 loop reads CASGRAGYGYTF. The CDR3 bases are TGTGCCAGCGGCCGAGCGGGGTATGGCTACACCTTC.

The V and J genes are TRBV5-1 and TRBJ1-2; no clear D gene. The CDR3 extends over 12 amino acids. V lost 2 bases and J lost 6, with 8 bases in between. CDR1 and CDR2 from the germline V gene are SGHRS and YFSETQ. As DNA, the CDR3 is TGCGCCAGCAGCTTTGACGGAAATGGCTACACCTTC. Amino acids: CASSFDGNGYTF. The full variable domain, with the rest looked up from reference TRBV5-1 and TRBJ1-2, is KAGVTQTPRYLIKTRGQQVTLSCSPISGHRSVSWYQQTPGQGLQFLFEYFSETQRNKGNFPGRFSGRQFSNSRSEMNVSTLELGDSALYLCASSFDGNGYTFGSGTRLTVV.

The chain is built from TRBV14 and TRBJ2-5; the D gene is possibly TRBD2 (6 bases). V was shortened by 4 bases and J by 10 bases, with 19 bases between the two germline ends. The CDR3 loop spans 14 amino acids. Germline CDR1 and CDR2: SGHDN and FVKESK. This chain's CDR3 is CASSPRAPRRVQYF. DNA of the CDR3: TGTGCCAGCAGCCCCCGGGCTCCACGGAGGGTCCAGTACTTC.

Written as DNA, the CDR3 is TGTGCCAGCAGCCTGGACACGGAGGTTTGGGGAAACACTGAAGCTTTCTTT. The encoded protein is CASSLDTEVWGNTEAFF. The chain combines TRBV7-6 with TRBJ1-1; D is perhaps TRBD1 (5 bases). V was trimmed by 5 bases and J by 2 bases, leaving 21 bases between them. Germline CDR1 is SGHVS and CDR2 is FNYEAQ. CDR3 length: 17 amino acids.

The rearrangement joins TRBV2 to TRBJ1-5; 8 positions match TRBD1. Germline values: CDR1 SNHLY, CDR2 FYNNEI. V dropped 2 bases and J dropped 5; count of bases not matched to a gene: 2. There are 14 residues in the CDR3. The CDR3 sequence: CASSEQGADQPQHF. The DNA for the CDR3 is TGTGCCAGCAGTGAACAGGGGGCGGATCAGCCCCAGCATTTT.